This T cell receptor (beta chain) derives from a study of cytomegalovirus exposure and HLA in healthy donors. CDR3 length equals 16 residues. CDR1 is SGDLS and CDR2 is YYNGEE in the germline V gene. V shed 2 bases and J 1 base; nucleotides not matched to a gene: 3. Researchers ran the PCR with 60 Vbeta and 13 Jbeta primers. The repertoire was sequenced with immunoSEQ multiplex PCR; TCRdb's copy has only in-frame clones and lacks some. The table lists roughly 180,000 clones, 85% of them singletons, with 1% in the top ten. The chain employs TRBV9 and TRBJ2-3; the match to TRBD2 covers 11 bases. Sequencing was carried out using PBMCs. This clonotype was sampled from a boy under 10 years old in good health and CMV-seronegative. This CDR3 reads CASSVGSGGGTDTQYF. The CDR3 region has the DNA TGTGCCAGCAGCGTGGGTAGCGGGGGGGGCACAGATACGCAGTATTTT.